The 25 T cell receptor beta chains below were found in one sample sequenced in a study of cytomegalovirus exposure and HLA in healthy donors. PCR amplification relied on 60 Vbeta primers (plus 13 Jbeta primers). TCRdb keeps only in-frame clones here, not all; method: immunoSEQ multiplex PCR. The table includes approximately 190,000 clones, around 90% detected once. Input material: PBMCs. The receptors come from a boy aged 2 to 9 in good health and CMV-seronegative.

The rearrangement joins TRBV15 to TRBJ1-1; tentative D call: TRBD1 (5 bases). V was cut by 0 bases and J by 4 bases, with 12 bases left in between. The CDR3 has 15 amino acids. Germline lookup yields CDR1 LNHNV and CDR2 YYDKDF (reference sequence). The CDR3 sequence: CATSREIRGGTEAFF. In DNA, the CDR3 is TGTGCCACCAGCAGAGAAATACGGGGGGGCACTGAAGCTTTCTTT. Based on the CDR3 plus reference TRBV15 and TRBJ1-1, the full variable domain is DAMVIQNPRYQVTQFGKPVTLSCSQTLNHNVMYWYQQKSSQAPKLLFHYYDKDFNNEADTPDNFQSRRPNTSFCFLDIRSPGLGDTAMYLCATSREIRGGTEAFFGQGTRLTVV.

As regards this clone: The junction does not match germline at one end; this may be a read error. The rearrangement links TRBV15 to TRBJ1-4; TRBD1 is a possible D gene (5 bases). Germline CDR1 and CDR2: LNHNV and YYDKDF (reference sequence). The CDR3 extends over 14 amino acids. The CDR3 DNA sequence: TGTGCCACCAGGAAGTGGGGCGTTAATGAAGAACTGTTTTTT. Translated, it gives CATRKWGVNEELFF.

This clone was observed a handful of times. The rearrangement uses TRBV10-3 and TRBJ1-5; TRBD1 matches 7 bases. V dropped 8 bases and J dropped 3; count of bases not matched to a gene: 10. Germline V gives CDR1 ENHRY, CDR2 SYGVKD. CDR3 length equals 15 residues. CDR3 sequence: CAIAQTGSDNQPQHF. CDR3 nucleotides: TGTGCCATCGCTCAGACAGGGTCGGACAATCAGCCCCAGCATTTT.

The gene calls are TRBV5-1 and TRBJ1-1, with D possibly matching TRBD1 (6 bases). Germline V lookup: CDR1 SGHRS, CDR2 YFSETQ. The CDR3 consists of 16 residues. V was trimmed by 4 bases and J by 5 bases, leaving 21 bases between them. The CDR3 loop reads CASSGIQGPGGTEAFF. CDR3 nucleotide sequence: TGCGCCAGCAGCGGAATACAGGGCCCGGGGGGGACTGAAGCTTTCTTT.

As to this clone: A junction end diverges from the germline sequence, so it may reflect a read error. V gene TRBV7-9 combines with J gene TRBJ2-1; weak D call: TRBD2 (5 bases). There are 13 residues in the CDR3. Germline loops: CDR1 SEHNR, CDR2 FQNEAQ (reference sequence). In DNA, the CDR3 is TGTTCCAGCAGCCCTTCGGGATCGGGTGAGCAGTTCTTC. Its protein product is CSSSPSGSGEQFF. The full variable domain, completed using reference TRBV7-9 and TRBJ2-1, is DTGVSQNPRHKITKRGQNVTFRCDPISEHNRLYWYRQTLGQGPEFLTYFQNEAQLEKSRLLSDRFSAERPKGSFSTLEIQRTEQGDSAMYLCSSSPSGSGEQFFGPGTRLTVL.

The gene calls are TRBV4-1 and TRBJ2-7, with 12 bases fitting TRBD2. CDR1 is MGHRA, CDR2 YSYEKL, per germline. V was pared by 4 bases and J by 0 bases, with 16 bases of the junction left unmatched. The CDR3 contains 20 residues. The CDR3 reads CASSPHLRASGGAGSYEQYF. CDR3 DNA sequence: TGCGCCAGCAGCCCACACCTCCGGGCTAGCGGGGGGGCGGGCTCCTACGAGCAGTACTTC.

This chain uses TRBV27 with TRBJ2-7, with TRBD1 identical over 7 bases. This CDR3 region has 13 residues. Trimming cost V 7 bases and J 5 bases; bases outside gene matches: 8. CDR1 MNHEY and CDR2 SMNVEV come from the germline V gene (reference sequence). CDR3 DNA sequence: TGTGCCAGCACCCCGACAGGGTCCCACGAGCAGTACTTC. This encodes CASTPTGSHEQYF.

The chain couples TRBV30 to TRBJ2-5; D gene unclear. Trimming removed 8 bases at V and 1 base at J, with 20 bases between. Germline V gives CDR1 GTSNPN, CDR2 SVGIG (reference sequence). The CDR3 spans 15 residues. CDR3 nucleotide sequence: TGTGCCCACTCTTCCCCTTTTTCGGTCCAAGAGACCCAGTACTTC. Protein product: CAHSSPFSVQETQYF.

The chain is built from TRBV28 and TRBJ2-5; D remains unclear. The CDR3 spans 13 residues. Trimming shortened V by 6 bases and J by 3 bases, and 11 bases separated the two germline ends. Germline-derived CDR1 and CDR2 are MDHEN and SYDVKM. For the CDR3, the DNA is TGTGCCAGCAGCGAAGCGACGGAAGAGACCCAGTACTTC. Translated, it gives CASSEATEETQYF.

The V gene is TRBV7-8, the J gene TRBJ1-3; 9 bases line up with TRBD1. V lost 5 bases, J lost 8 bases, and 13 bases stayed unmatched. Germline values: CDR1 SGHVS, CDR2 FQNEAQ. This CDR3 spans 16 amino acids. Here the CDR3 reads CASSLRDRVSWDTIYF. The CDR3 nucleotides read TGTGCCAGCAGCCTCCGGGACAGGGTCTCATGGGACACCATATATTTT.

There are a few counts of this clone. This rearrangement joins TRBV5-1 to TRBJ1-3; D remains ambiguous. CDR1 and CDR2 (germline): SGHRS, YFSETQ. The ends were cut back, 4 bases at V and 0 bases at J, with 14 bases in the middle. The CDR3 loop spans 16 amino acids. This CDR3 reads CASSADGVLSGNTIYF. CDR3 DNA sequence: TGCGCCAGCAGCGCGGACGGGGTACTCTCTGGAAACACCATATATTTT.

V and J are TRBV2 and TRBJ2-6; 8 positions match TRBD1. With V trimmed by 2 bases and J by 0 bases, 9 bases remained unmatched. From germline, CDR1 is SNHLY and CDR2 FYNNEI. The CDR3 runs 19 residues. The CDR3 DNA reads TGTGCCAGCAGTGAATGGGGAACAGGGGGACGCTCTGGGGCCAACGTCCTGACTTTC. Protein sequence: CASSEWGTGGRSGANVLTF.

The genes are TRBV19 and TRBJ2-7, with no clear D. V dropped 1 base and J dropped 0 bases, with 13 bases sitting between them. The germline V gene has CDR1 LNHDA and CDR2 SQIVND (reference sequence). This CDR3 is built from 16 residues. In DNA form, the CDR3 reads TGTGCCAGTAGTATAGCCGACGCATACAGCTCCTACGAGCAGTACTTC. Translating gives CASSIADAYSSYEQYF.

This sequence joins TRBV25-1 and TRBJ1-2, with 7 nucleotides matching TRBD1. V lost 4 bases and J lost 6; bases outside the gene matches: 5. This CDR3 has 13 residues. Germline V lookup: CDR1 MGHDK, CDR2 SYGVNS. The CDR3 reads CASSGHTGDGYTF. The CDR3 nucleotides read TGTGCCAGCAGTGGCCATACAGGGGATGGCTACACCTTC.

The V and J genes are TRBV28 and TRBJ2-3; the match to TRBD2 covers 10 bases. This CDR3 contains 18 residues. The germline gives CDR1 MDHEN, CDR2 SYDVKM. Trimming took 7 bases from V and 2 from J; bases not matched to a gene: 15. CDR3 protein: CASMVGGLGTSDTDTQYF. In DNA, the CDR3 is TGTGCCAGCATGGTTGGAGGGTTAGGGACTAGCGACACAGATACGCAGTATTTT.

The CDR3 nucleotides are TGTGCCAGCACAAGGACGAAGACAGGTGGAGAGACCCAGTACTTC. This gives the protein CASTRTKTGGETQYF. The V gene is TRBV18, the J gene TRBJ2-5; tentatively, D is TRBD1 (6 bases). CDR3 length: 15 residues. Germline V gene lookup returns CDR1 KGHSH and CDR2 LQKENI. The germline V and J ends were trimmed by 8 bases and 4 bases, with 20 bases remaining between them. The whole variable domain, filled in from reference TRBV18 and TRBJ2-5, reads NAGVMQNPRHLVRRRGQEARLRCSPMKGHSHVYWYRQLPEEGLKFMVYLQKENIIDESGMPKERFSAEFPKEGPSILRIQQVVRGDSAAYFCASTRTKTGGETQYFGPGTRLLVL.

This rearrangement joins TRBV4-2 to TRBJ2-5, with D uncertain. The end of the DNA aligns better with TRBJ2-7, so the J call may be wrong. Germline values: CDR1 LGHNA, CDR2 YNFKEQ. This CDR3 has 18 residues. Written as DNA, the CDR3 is TGTGCCAGCAGCCAAGTGGCGACTGGCGTAGTACTCTCCTACGAGCAGTACTTC. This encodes CASSQVATGVVLSYEQYF.

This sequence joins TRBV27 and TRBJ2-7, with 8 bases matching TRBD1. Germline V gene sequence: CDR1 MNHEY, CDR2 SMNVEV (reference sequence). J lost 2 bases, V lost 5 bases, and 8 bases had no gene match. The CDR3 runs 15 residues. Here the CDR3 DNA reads TGTGCCAGCAGTCCAGACAGGGGAGTGACCTACGAGCAGTACTTC. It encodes CASSPDRGVTYEQYF.

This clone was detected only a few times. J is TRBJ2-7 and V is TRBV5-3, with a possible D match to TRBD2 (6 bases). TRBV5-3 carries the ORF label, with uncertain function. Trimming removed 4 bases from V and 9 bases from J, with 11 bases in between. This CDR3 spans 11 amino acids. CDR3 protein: CARSPLGGQYF. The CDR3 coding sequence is TGTGCCAGAAGCCCCCTGGGGGGGCAGTACTTC.

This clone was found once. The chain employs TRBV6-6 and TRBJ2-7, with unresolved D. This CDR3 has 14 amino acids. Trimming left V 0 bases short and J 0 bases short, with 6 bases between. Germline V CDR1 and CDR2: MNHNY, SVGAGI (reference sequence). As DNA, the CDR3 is TGTGCCAGCAGTTACTCGGCTAGCTCCTACGAGCAGTACTTC. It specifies CASSYSASSYEQYF.

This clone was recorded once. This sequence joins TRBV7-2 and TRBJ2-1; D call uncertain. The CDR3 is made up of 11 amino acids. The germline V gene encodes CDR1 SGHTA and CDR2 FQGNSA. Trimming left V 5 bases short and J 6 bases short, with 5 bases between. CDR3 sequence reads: CASSLINEQFF. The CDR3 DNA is TGTGCCAGCAGCCTTATCAATGAGCAGTTCTTC.

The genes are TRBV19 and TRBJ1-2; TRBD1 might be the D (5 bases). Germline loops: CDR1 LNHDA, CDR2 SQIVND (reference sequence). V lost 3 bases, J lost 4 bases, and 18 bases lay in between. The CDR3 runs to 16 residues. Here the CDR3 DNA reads TGTGCCAGTAGTATTCCTTCCGGCAGGGCGCCCTATGGCTACACCTTC. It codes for CASSIPSGRAPYGYTF.

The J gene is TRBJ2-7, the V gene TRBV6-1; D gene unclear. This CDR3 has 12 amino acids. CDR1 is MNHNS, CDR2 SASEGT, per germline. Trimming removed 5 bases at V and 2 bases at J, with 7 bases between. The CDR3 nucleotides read TGTGCCAGCAGTACCCGAGCCTACGAGCAGTACTTC. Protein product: CASSTRAYEQYF.

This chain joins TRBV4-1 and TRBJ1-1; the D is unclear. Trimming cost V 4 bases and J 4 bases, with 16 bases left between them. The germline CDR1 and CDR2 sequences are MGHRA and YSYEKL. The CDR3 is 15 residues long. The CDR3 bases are TGCGCCAGCAGCCCCACGGACTCTTGGGGCACTGAAGCTTTCTTT. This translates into CASSPTDSWGTEAFF.

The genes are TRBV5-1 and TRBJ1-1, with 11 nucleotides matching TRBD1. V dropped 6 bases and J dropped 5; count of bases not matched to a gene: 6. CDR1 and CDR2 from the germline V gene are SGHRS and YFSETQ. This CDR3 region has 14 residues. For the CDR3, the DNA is TGCGCCAGCACCCCGGACAGGGGGCGGACTGAAGCTTTCTTT. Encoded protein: CASTPDRGRTEAFF. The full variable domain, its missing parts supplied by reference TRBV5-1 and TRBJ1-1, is KAGVTQTPRYLIKTRGQQVTLSCSPISGHRSVSWYQQTPGQGLQFLFEYFSETQRNKGNFPGRFSGRQFSNSRSEMNVSTLELGDSALYLCASTPDRGRTEAFFGQGTRLTVV.